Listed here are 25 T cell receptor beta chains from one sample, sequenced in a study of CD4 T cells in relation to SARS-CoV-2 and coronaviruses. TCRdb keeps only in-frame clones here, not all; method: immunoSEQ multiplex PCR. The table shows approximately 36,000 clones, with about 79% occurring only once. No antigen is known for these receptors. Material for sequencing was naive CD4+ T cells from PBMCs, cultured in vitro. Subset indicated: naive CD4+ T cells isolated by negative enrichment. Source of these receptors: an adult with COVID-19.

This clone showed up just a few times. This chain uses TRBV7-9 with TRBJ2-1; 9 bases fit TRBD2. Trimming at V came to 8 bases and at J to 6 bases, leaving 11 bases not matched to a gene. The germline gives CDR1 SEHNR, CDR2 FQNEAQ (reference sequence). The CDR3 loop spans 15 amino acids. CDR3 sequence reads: CASLQTSGSRNEQFF. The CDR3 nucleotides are TGTGCCAGCCTCCAGACTAGCGGATCACGCAATGAGCAGTTCTTC. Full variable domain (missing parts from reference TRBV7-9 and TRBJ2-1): DTGVSQNPRHKITKRGQNVTFRCDPISEHNRLYWYRQTLGQGPEFLTYFQNEAQLEKSRLLSDRFSAERPKGSFSTLEIQRTEQGDSAMYLCASLQTSGSRNEQFFGPGTRLTVL.

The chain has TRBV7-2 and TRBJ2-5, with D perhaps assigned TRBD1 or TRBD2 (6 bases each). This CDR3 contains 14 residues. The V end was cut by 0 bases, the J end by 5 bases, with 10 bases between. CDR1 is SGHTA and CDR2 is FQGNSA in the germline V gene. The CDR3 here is CASSLAGGIETQYF. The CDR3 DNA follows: TGTGCCAGCAGCTTAGCCGGGGGCATTGAGACCCAGTACTTC.

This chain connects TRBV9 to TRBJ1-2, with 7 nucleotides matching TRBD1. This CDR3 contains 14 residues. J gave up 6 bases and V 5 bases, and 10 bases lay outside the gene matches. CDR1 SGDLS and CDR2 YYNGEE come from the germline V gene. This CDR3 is CASSQITGVNGYTF. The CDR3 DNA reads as TGTGCCAGCAGTCAAATTACAGGGGTTAATGGCTACACCTTC. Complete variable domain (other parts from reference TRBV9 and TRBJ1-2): DSGVTQTPKHLITATGQRVTLRCSPRSGDLSVYWYQQSLDQGLQFLIQYYNGEERAKGNILERFSAQQFPDLHSELNLSSLELGDSALYFCASSQITGVNGYTFGSGTRLTVV.

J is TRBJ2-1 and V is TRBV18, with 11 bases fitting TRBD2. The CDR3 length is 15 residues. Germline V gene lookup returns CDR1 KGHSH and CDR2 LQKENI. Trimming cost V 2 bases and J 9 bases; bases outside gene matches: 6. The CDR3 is CASSPRLAGRFEQFF. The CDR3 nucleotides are TGTGCCAGCTCACCAAGACTAGCGGGACGGTTTGAGCAGTTCTTC.

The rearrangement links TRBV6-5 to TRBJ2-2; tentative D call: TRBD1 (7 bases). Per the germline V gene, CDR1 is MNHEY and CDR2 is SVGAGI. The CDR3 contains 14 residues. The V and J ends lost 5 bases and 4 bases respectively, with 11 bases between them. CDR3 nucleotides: TGTGCCAGCAGTCAGGGGGAGGCCACCGGGGAGCTGTTTTTT. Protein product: CASSQGEATGELFF.

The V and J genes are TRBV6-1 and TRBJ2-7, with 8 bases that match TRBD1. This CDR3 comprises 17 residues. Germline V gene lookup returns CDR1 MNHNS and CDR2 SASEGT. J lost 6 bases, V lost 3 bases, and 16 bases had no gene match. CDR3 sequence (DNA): TGTGCCAGCAGTGAGGTTCAGGGGGCGGCCAGACTACTCGAGCAGTACTTC. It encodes CASSEVQGAARLLEQYF.

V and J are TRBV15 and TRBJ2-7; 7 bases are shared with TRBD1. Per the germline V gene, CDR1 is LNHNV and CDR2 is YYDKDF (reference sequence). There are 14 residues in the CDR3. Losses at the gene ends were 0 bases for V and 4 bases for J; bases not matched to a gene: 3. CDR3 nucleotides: TGTGCCACCAGCAGAGATCAGGGACAGTACGAGCAGTACTTC. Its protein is CATSRDQGQYEQYF. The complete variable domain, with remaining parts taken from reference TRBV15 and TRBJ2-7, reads DAMVIQNPRYQVTQFGKPVTLSCSQTLNHNVMYWYQQKSSQAPKLLFHYYDKDFNNEADTPDNFQSRRPNTSFCFLDIRSPGLGDTAMYLCATSRDQGQYEQYFGPGTRLTVT.

CDR3 coding DNA: TGTGCCAGCAGCTTAGTCTTCGGGGGGGCTGGAAACACCATATATTTT. Translated, it gives CASSLVFGGAGNTIYF. The chain uses TRBV11-2 and TRBJ1-3; tentative D call: TRBD1 (5 bases). V was clipped by 1 base and J by 2 bases, with 12 bases between them. The CDR3 covers 16 residues. The V gene's germline CDR1 is SGHAT and CDR2 FQNNGV.

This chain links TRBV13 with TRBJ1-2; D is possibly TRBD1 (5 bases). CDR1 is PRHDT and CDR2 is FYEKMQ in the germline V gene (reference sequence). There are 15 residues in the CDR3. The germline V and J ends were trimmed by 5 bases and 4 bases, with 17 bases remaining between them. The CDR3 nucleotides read TGTGCCAGCAGCCCGGGGCCTCCGACCTTCTATGGCTACACCTTC. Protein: CASSPGPPTFYGYTF.

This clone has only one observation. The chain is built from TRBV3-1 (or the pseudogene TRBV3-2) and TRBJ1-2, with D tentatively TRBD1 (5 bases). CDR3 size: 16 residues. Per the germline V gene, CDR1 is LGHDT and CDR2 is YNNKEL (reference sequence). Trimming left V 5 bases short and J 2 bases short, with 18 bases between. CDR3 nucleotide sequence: TGTGCCAGCAGCGGAACAGGATCGACTGCGAACTATGGCTACACCTTC. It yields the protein CASSGTGSTANYGYTF.

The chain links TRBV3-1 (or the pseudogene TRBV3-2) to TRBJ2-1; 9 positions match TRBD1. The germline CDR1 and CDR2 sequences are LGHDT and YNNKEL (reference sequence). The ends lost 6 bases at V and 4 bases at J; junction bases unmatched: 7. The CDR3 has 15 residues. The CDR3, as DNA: TGTGCCAGCAGTCGTGGGACAGGGAAATACAATGAGCAGTTCTTC. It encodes CASSRGTGKYNEQFF.

CDR3 region: CASSFGSTNEKLFF. CDR3 nucleotides: TGCGCCAGCAGCTTTGGATCAACTAATGAAAAACTGTTTTTT. This sequence joins TRBV5-1 and TRBJ1-4; D unclear. The CDR3 spans 14 residues. The V end lost 2 bases, the J end lost 0 bases, and 5 bases lay between the germline ends. Germline V gives CDR1 SGHRS, CDR2 YFSETQ.

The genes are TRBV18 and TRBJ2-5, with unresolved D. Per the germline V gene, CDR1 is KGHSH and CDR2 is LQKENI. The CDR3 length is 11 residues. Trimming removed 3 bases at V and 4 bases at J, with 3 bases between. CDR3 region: CASSPRETQYF. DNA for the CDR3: TGTGCCAGCTCACCTAGAGAGACCCAGTACTTC.

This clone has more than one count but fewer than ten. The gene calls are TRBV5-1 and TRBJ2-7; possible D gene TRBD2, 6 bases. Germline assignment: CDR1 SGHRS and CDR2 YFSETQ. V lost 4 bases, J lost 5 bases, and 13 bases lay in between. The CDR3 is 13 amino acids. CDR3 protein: CASSPGLRDEQYF. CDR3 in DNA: TGCGCCAGCAGCCCGGGACTGCGTGACGAGCAGTACTTC.

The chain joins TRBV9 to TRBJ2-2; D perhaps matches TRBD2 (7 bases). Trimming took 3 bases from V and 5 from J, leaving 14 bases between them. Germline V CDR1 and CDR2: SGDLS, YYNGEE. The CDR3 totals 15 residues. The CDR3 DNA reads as TGTGCCAGCAGCGGAGGGGGTAGCGGGACCGGGGAGCTGTTTTTT. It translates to CASSGGGSGTGELFF.

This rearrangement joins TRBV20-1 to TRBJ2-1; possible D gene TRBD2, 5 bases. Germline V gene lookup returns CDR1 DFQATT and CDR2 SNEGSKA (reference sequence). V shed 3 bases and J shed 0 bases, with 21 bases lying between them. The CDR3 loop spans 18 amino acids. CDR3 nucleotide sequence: TGCAGTGCTAGTGAGCGGACCACCCCCCGGGGCTCCTACAATGAGCAGTTCTTC. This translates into CSASERTTPRGSYNEQFF.

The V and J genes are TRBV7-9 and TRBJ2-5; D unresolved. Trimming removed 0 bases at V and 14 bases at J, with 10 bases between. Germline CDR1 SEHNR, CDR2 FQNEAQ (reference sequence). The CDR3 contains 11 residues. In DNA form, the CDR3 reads TGTGCCAGCAGCTTAGCGGAACCTCTATACTTC. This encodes CASSLAEPLYF.

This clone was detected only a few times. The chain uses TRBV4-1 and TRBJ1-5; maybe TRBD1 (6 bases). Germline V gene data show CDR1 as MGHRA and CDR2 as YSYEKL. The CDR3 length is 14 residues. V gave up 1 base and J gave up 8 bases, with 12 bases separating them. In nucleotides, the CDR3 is TGCGCCAGCAGCCAAGTAGGGGGAGTAAAGCCCCAGCATTTT. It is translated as CASSQVGGVKPQHF.

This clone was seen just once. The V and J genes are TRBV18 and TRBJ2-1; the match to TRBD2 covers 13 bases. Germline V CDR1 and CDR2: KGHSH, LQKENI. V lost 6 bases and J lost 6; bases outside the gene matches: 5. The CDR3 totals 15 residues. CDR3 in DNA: TGTGCCAGCTCGCTCGGACTAGCGGGAGCCAATGAGCAGTTCTTC. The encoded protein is CASSLGLAGANEQFF.

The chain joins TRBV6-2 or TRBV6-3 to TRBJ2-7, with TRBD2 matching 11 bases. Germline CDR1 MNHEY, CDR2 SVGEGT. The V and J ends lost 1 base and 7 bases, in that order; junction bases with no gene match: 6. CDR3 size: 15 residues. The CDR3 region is CASSYLGLAEREQYF. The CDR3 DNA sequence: TGTGCCAGCAGTTACTTGGGACTAGCGGAGCGGGAGCAGTACTTC.

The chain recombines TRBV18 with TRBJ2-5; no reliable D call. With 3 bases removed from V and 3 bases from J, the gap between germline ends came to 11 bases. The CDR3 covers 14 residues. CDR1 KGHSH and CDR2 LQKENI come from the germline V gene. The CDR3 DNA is TGTGCCAGCTCACCTCGCACAGATGAAGAGACCCAGTACTTC. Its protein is CASSPRTDEETQYF.

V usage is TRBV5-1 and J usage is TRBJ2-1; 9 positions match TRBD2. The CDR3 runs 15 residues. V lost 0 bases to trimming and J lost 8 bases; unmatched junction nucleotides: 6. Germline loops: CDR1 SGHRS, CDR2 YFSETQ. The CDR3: CASSLGGLAGDEQFF. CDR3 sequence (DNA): TGCGCCAGCAGCTTGGGGGGACTAGCTGGAGATGAGCAGTTCTTC.

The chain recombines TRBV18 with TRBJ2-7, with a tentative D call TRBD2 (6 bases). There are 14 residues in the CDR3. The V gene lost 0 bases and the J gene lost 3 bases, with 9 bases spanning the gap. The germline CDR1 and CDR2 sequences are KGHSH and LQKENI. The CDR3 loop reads CASSPPTTSYEQYF. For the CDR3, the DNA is TGTGCCAGCTCACCACCGACGACTAGCTACGAGCAGTACTTC.

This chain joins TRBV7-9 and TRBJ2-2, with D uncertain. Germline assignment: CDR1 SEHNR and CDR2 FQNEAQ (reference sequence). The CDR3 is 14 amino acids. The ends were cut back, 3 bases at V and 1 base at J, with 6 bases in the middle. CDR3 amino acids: CASSLSQNTGELFF. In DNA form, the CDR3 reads TGTGCCAGCAGCTTGTCGCAGAACACCGGGGAGCTGTTTTTT. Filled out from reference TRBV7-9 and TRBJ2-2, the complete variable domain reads DTGVSQNPRHKITKRGQNVTFRCDPISEHNRLYWYRQTLGQGPEFLTYFQNEAQLEKSRLLSDRFSAERPKGSFSTLEIQRTEQGDSAMYLCASSLSQNTGELFFGEGSRLTVL.

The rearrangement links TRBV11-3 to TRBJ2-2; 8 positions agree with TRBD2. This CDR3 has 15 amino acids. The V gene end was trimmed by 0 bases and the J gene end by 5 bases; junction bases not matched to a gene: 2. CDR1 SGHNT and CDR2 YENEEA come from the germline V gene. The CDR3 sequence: CASSLDGGGTGELFF. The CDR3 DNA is TGTGCCAGCAGCTTAGACGGGGGGGGGACCGGGGAGCTGTTTTTT.